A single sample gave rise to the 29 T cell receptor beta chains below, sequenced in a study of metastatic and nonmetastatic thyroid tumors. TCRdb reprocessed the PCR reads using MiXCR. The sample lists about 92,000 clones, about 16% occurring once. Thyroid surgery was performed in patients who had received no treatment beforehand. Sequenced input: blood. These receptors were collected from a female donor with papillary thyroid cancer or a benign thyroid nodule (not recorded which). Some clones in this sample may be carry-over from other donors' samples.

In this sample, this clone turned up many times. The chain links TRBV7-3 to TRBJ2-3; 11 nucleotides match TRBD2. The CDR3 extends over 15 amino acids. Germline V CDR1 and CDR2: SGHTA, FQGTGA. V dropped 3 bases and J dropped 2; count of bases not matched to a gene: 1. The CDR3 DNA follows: TGTGCCAGCAGCTTTAGCGGGGGGGACACAGATACGCAGTATTTT. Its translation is CASSFSGGDTDTQYF. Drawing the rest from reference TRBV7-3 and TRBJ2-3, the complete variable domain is GAGVSQTPSNKVTEKGKYVELRCDPISGHTALYWYRQSLGQGPEFLIYFQGTGAADDSGLPNDRFFAVRPEGSVSTLKIQRTERGDSAVYLCASSFSGGDTDTQYFGPGTRLTVL.

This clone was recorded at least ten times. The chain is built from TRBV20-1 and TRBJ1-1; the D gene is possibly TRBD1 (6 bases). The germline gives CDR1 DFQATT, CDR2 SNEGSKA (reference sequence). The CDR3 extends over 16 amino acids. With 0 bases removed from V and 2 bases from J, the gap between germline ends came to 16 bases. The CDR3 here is CSARDGVGTPNTEAFF. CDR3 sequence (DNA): TGCAGTGCTAGAGATGGGGTCGGGACACCCAACACTGAAGCTTTCTTT.

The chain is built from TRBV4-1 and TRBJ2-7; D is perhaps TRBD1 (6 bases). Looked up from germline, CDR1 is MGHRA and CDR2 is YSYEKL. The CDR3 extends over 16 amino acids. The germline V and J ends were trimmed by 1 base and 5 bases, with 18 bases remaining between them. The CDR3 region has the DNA TGCGCCAGCAGCCAAGTGCTGGGGACATTAATCAACGAGCAGTACTTC. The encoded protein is CASSQVLGTLINEQYF.

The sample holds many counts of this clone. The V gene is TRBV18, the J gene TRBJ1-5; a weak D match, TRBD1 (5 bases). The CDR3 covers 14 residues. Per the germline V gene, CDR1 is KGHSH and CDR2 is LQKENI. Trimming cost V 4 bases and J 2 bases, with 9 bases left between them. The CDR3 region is CASSRRGGNQPQHF. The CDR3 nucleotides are TGTGCCAGCTCACGGCGGGGCGGCAATCAGCCCCAGCATTTT.

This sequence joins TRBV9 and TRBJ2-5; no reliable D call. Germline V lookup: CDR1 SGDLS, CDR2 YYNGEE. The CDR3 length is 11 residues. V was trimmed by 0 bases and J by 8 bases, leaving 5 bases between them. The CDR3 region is CASSVGYTQYF. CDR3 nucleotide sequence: TGTGCCAGCAGCGTAGGTTATACCCAGTACTTC.

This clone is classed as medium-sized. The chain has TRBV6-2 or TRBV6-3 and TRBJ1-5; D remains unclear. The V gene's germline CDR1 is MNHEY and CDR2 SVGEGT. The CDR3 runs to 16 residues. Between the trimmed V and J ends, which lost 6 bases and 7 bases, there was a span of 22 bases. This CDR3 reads CASSPYSVEIEQPQHF. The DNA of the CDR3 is TGTGCCAGCAGCCCCTATAGTGTCGAGATCGAGCAGCCCCAGCATTTT.

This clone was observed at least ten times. This CDR3 is CASTLSRDSALSYNSPLHF. Here the CDR3 DNA reads TGTGCCAGCACCCTGTCCCGGGACAGCGCCCTCTCCTATAATTCACCCCTCCACTTT. The V gene is TRBV6-5, the J gene TRBJ1-6; 7 positions agree with TRBD1. The CDR3 sequence is 19 residues long. V was clipped by 7 bases and J by 0 bases; unmatched bases: 15. Germline CDR1 and CDR2: MNHEY and SVGAGI.

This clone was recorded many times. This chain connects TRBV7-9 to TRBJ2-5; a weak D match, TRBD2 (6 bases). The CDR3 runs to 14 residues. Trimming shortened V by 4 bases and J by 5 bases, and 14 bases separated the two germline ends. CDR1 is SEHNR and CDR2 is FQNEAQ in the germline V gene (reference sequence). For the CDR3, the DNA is TGTGCCAGCAGCTCTTACTCGGGGGAGGAGACCCAGTACTTC. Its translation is CASSSYSGEETQYF.

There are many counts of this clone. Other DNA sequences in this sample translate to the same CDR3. In DNA form, the CDR3 reads TGTGCCAGCGGTGGACTGGTCCCCTACGAGCAGTACTTC. Its protein product is CASGGLVPYEQYF. The gene calls are TRBV27 and TRBJ2-7, with D possibly matching TRBD2 (5 bases). V was trimmed by 8 bases and J by 2 bases, leaving 13 bases between them. CDR3 size: 13 residues. CDR1 and CDR2 (germline): MNHEY, SMNVEV (reference sequence).

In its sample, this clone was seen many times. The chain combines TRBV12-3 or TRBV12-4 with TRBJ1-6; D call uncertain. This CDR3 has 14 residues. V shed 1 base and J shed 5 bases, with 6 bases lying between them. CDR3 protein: CASSLVRDNSPLHF. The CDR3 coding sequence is TGTGCCAGCAGTTTAGTACGAGATAATTCACCCCTCCACTTT.

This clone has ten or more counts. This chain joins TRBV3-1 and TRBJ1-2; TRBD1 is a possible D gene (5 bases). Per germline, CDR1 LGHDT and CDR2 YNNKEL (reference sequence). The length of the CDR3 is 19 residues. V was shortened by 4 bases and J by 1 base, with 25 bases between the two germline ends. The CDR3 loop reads CASSLRDGAISVYNYGYTF. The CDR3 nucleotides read TGTGCCAGCAGCCTCCGGGACGGAGCTATATCCGTATATAACTATGGCTACACCTTC.

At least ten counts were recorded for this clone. The CDR3 is CASSLPGTEYEQYF. The CDR3, as DNA: TGCGCCAGCAGCCTACCCGGGACAGAATACGAGCAGTACTTC. The chain combines TRBV5-1 with TRBJ2-7; 7 nucleotides line up with TRBD1. CDR3 length: 14 amino acids. V lost 4 bases, J lost 4 bases, and 8 bases stayed unmatched. CDR1 and CDR2 from the germline V gene are SGHRS and YFSETQ.

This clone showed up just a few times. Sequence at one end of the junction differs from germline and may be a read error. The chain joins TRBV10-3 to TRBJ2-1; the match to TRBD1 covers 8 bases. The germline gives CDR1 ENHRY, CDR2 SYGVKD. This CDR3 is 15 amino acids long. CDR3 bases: TGTGCCACCAGTTATCGGACAGGGTCCTACAATGAGCAGTTCTTC. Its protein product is CATSYRTGSYNEQFF.

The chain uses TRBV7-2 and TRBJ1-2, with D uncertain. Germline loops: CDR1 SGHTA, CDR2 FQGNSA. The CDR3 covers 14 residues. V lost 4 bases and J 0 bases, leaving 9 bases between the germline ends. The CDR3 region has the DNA TGTGCCAGCAGCTCACTGATTACTAACTATGGCTACACCTTC. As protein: CASSSLITNYGYTF.

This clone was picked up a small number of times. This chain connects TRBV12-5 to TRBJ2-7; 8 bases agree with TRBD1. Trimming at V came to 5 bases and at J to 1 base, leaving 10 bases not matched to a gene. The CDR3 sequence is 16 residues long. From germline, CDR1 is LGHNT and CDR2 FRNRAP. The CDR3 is CASGPSDRAPSYEQYF. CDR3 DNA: TGTGCTAGTGGTCCCTCGGACAGGGCCCCTTCCTACGAGCAGTACTTC.

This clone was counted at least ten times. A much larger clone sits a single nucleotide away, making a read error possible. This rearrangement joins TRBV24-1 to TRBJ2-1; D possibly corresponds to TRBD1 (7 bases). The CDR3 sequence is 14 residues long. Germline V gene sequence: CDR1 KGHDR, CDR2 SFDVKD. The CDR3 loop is CATRDHWRGPEQFF. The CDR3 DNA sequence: TGTGCCACCCGTGATCACTGGAGGGGGCCCGAGCAGTTCTTC.

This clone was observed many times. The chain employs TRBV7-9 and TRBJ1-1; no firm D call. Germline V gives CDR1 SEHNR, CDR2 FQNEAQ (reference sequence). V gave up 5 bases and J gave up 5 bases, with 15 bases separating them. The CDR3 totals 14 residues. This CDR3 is CASSPNRGTTEAFF. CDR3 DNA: TGTGCCAGCAGCCCCAATCGGGGTACGACTGAAGCTTTCTTT.

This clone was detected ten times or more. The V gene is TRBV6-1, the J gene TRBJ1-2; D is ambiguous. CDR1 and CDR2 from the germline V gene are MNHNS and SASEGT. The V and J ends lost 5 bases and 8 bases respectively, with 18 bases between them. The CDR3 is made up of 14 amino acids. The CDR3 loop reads CASSYREKNAGYTF. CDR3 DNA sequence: TGTGCCAGCAGTTATAGGGAGAAAAACGCGGGCTACACCTTC.

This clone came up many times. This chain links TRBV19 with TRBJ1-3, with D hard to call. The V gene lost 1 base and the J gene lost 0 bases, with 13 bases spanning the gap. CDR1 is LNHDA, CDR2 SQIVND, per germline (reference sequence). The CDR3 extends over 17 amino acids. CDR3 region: CASSIGARGSSGNTIYF. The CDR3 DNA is TGTGCCAGTAGTATAGGGGCCCGGGGTTCCTCTGGAAACACCATATATTTT.

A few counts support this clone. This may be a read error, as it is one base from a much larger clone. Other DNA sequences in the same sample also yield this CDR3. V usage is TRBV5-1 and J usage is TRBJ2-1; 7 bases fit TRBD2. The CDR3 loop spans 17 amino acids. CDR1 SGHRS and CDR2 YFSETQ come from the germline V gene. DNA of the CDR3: TGTGCCAGCAGCTTGGTAGGACTAGGGAGCTCCTACAATGAGCAGTTCTTC. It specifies CASSLVGLGSSYNEQFF.

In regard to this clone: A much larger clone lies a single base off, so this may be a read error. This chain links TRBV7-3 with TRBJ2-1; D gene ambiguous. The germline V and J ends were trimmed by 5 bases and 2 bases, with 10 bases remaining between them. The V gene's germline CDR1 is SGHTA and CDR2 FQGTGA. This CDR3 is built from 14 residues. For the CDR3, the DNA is TGTGCCAGCAGCCCAACGCAGCCCTACAATGAGCAGTTCTTC. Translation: CASSPTQPYNEQFF.

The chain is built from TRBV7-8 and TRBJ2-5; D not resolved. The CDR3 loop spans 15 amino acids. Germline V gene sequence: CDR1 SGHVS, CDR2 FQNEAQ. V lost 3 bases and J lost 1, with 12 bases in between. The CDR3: CASSFTIWSQETQYF. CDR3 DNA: TGTGCCAGCAGCTTTACTATCTGGTCCCAAGAGACCCAGTACTTC.

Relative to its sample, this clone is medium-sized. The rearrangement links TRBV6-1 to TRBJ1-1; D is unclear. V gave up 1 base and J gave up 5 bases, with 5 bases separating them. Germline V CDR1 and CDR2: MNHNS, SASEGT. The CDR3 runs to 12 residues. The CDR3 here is CASSEGRTEAFF. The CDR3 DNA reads TGTGCCAGCAGTGAAGGGAGGACTGAAGCTTTCTTT.

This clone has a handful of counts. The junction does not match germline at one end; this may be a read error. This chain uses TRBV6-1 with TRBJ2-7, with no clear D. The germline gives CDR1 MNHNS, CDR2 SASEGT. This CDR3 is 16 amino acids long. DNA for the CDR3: TGTGCCAGCAGGATCAGACATGGCCCCCTCTCCTACAAGCAGTACTTC. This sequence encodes CASRIRHGPLSYKQYF.

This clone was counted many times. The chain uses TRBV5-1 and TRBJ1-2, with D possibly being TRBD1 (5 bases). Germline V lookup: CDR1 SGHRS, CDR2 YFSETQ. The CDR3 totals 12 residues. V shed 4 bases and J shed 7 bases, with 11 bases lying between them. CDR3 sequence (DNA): TGCGCCAGCAGCCCCGGGGGAGGTGGCTACACCTTC. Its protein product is CASSPGGGGYTF.

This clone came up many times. CDR3 nucleotides: TGTGCCAGCAGCCAAGGGAGCTCTGGAAACACCATATATTTT. Protein product: CASSQGSSGNTIYF. The chain joins TRBV14 to TRBJ1-3, with no clear D. Germline-derived CDR1 and CDR2 are SGHDN and FVKESK. Deletions cut 1 base from V and 0 bases from J, with 4 bases between. The CDR3 sequence is 14 residues long.

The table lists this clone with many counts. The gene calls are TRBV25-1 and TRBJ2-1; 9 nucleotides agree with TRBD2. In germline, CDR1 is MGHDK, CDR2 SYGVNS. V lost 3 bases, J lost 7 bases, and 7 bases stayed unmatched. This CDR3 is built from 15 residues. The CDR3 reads CASSDWLAGRNEQFF. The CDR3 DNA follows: TGTGCCAGCAGTGATTGGCTAGCGGGGAGGAATGAGCAGTTCTTC.

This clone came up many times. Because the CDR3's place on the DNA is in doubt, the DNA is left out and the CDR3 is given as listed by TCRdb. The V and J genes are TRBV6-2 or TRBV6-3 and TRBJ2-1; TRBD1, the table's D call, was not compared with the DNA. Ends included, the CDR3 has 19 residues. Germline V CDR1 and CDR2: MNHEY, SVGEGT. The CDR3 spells CASSYSIFGAGETYNEQFF.

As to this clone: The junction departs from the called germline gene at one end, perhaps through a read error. The DNA for the CDR3 is TGTGCCAGCAGCTTCATGGTCGGTAGCGGGGGCCAAGAGACCGAGTACTTC. Protein product: CASSFMVGSGGQETEYF. This sequence joins TRBV5-8 and TRBJ2-5; 9 bases are shared with TRBD2. This CDR3 is built from 17 residues. Germline-derived CDR1 and CDR2 are SGHTS and YDEGEE.